This T cell receptor (beta chain) is from a study of regulatory T cells in long-lasting Graves disease. General observations from the study: There were preferences for TRBV28, TRBJ1-2 and TRBJ2-5 in persistent disease. Persistent patients had more shared public clonotypes (about 2,700) than new patients (roughly 970).

V was trimmed by 3 bases and J by 0 bases, leaving 6 bases between them. This CDR3 spans 14 amino acids. Ten or more counts support this clonotype. The target antigen is unknown. CDR3-region Arm-PCR and iRepertoire HTBI primers produced the TCR beta libraries. TCRdb independently ran MiXCR on the multiplex PCR reads; one entry per CDR3 protein. The sample contains approximately 300,000 distinct CDR3 sequences, 15% to 20% of which appear only once. As to time point: newly diagnosed GD, antithyroid drugs for less than 3 months. PBMCs were the source of the RNA used for TCR sequencing. The diagnosis of Graves' disease used American Thyroid Association guidelines.

This receptor was obtained from a female donor with Graves disease. The chain is built from TRBV12-3 or TRBV12-4 and TRBJ2-1; possible D gene TRBD1, 5 bases. The material sequenced was peripheral blood mononuclear cells (PBMCs), taken at new diagnosis, from a patient treated with antithyroid drugs. CDR3: CASSLTVSYNEQFF. DNA of the CDR3: TGTGCCAGCAGTTTGACAGTCTCCTACAATGAGCAGTTCTTC.